The 32 T cell receptor beta chains listed next were all sequenced from one sample in a study of cytomegalovirus exposure and HLA in healthy donors (dated by TCRdb to about 2017). The library was made by the immunoSEQ multiplex PCR assay. A mixture of 60 forward primers for TCR Vbeta segments and 13 reverse primers for TCR Jbeta segments was used in the multiplex PCR. TCRdb provides this immuneACCESS table in a form limited to in-frame rearrangements. Some clones are lacking; in checked studies, under half of them reflect an unresolved V gene, and why the rest are absent is not known. The sample has 150,000 to 200,000 clones on record, about 70% of them singletons. The ten most abundant clones make up less than 3.5% of the sample. The sequenced sample was PBMCs. Receptors originate from a middle-aged woman in good health and CMV-seropositive.

The V call is TRBV27, the J call TRBJ1-5; TRBD1 might be the D (5 bases). The germline V gene has CDR1 MNHEY and CDR2 SMNVEV (reference sequence). V was clipped by 2 bases and J by 4 bases, with 6 bases between them. The CDR3 totals 13 residues. CDR3: CASSLNRNQPQHF. The CDR3 bases are TGTGCCAGCAGTTTAAACAGGAATCAGCCCCAGCATTTT.

This clone was recorded a few times. The gene calls are TRBV28 and TRBJ2-3; 7 bases align to TRBD2. Per germline, CDR1 MDHEN and CDR2 SYDVKM. This CDR3 has 15 residues. V lost 3 bases, J lost 3 bases, and 6 bases stayed unmatched. The DNA of the CDR3 is TGTGCCAGCAGTTTTGGGTCCGGGAGGACAGATACGCAGTATTTT. This gives the protein CASSFGSGRTDTQYF.

The sample holds one count of this clone. The chain combines TRBV6-4 with TRBJ2-3; the match to TRBD2 covers 10 bases. V shed 0 bases and J 4 bases; nucleotides not matched to a gene: 1. The CDR3 totals 15 residues. The germline CDR1 and CDR2 sequences are MRHNA and SNTAGT. The DNA of the CDR3 is TGTGCCAGCAGTGACTCCGGGACTAGCGCAGATACGCAGTATTTT. This gives the protein CASSDSGTSADTQYF.

There are a few counts of this clone. The rearrangement joins TRBV19 to TRBJ1-1; no firm D call. Germline values: CDR1 LNHDA, CDR2 SQIVND (reference sequence). The CDR3 extends over 12 amino acids. The V gene lost 6 bases and the J gene lost 5 bases, with 10 bases spanning the gap. The chain's CDR3 is CASRASGTEAFF. The CDR3 coding sequence is TGTGCCAGTAGGGCCTCCGGGACTGAAGCTTTCTTT.

The chain combines TRBV19 with TRBJ1-1; 7 bases are a match to TRBD1. Trimming at V came to 2 bases and at J to 2 bases, leaving 8 bases not matched to a gene. CDR1 and CDR2 from the germline V gene are LNHDA and SQIVND (reference sequence). There are 16 residues in the CDR3. CDR3 bases: TGTGCCAGTAGTATATTTCACCGGGACAGCAACACTGAAGCTTTCTTT. Encoded protein: CASSIFHRDSNTEAFF.

The genes are TRBV15 and TRBJ2-7, with a weak D call TRBD2 (6 bases). Germline CDR1 LNHNV, CDR2 YYDKDF (reference sequence). V shed 0 bases and J shed 3 bases, with 12 bases lying between them. CDR3 size: 15 residues. The CDR3 reads CATSREREVGYEQYF. CDR3 in DNA: TGTGCCACCAGCAGAGAAAGGGAGGTGGGCTACGAGCAGTACTTC.

This chain links TRBV5-1 with TRBJ2-3; D may be TRBD2 (7 bases). CDR1 is SGHRS and CDR2 is YFSETQ in the germline V gene. This CDR3 has 16 amino acids. The ends were cut back, 4 bases at V and 1 base at J, with 16 bases in the middle. CDR3 nucleotide sequence: TGCGCCAGCAGCCCGGCGCGGGGGCGTGGCACAGATACGCAGTATTTT. Encoded protein: CASSPARGRGTDTQYF.

This chain connects TRBV5-6 to TRBJ1-2; the D is unclear. Germline CDR1 is SGHDT and CDR2 is YYEEEE. Between the trimmed V and J ends, which lost 2 bases and 0 bases, there was a span of 8 bases. This CDR3 region has 14 residues. CDR3 sequence reads: CASSFSSANYGYTF. CDR3 in DNA: TGTGCCAGCAGCTTTAGCTCAGCTAACTATGGCTACACCTTC.

The chain is built from TRBV11-2 and TRBJ2-3; TRBD2 agrees at 11 bases. This CDR3 region has 16 residues. Germline V gene lookup returns CDR1 SGHAT and CDR2 FQNNGV. The trim removed 1 base at V and 5 bases at J, leaving 5 bases unmatched. CDR3 nucleotides: TGTGCCAGCAGCTTAGGGGGTCTAGCGGGGGGAGATACGCAGTATTTT. Translation: CASSLGGLAGGDTQYF.

This chain links TRBV7-2 with TRBJ2-1, with 8 nucleotides matching TRBD2. Trimming removed 5 bases from V and 4 bases from J; junction bases left unmatched: 10. The CDR3 contains 16 residues. Germline V CDR1 and CDR2: SGHTA, FQGNSA. Here the CDR3 reads CASSTTTGGFYNEQFF. The CDR3, as DNA: TGTGCCAGCAGCACCACAACGGGGGGGTTTTACAATGAGCAGTTCTTC.

This clone has just a few counts. The chain uses TRBV18 and TRBJ1-3, with a possible D match to TRBD1 (6 bases). CDR1 and CDR2 from the germline V gene are KGHSH and LQKENI. Trimming removed 3 bases at V and 0 bases at J, with 15 bases between. The CDR3 consists of 17 residues. CDR3 nucleotide sequence: TGTGCCAGCTCACCCCAGAACAGGGCCAGCTCTGGAAACACCATATATTTT. This encodes CASSPQNRASSGNTIYF.

This chain uses TRBV19 with TRBJ1-4, with D possibly matching TRBD1 (6 bases). Per germline, CDR1 LNHDA and CDR2 SQIVND (reference sequence). V was trimmed by 2 bases and J by 7 bases, leaving 17 bases between them. The CDR3 loop spans 16 amino acids. This CDR3 reads CASSILTAGASEKLFF. The CDR3 DNA reads as TGTGCCAGTAGTATATTAACGGCAGGGGCCTCTGAAAAACTGTTTTTT.

The chain has TRBV19 and TRBJ2-3; TRBD2 matches at 7 bases. CDR1 and CDR2 (germline): LNHDA, SQIVND (reference sequence). J was trimmed by 4 bases and V by 8 bases; bases with no gene match: 6. CDR3 length equals 13 residues. CDR3 in amino acids: CASSQGGADTQYF. For the CDR3, the DNA is TGTGCCAGTTCCCAGGGAGGGGCAGATACGCAGTATTTT.

The chain employs TRBV9 and TRBJ2-3; 10 bases line up with TRBD1. Germline V CDR1 and CDR2: SGDLS, YYNGEE. Losses at the gene ends were 4 bases for V and 4 bases for J; bases not matched to a gene: 15. This CDR3 has 18 amino acids. This chain's CDR3 is CASSPRPPGQGFPDTQYF. The DNA for the CDR3 is TGTGCCAGCAGCCCCCGCCCCCCGGGACAGGGGTTCCCAGATACGCAGTATTTT.

This clone occurred a few times. This sequence joins TRBV7-2 and TRBJ2-3, with 12 nucleotides matching TRBD2. From germline, CDR1 is SGHTA and CDR2 FQGNSA. With V trimmed by 5 bases and J by 7 bases, 10 bases remained unmatched. CDR3 length equals 16 residues. The CDR3 here is CASSPPSGRASNTQYF. CDR3 coding DNA: TGTGCCAGCAGCCCCCCTAGCGGGAGGGCCTCAAATACGCAGTATTTT.

This clone was seen a few times. The chain carries TRBV9 and TRBJ2-3; D gene unclear. The V end lost 0 bases, the J end lost 5 bases, and 10 bases lay between the germline ends. The CDR3 runs 14 residues. Germline CDR1 SGDLS, CDR2 YYNGEE. DNA of the CDR3: TGTGCCAGCAGCGTAGGGCAGGTCGGAGATACGCAGTATTTT. Protein sequence: CASSVGQVGDTQYF.

The chain recombines TRBV18 with TRBJ2-3, with 8 bases aligning to TRBD2. The V gene end was trimmed by 3 bases and the J gene end by 2 bases; junction bases not matched to a gene: 7. CDR1 and CDR2 (germline): KGHSH, LQKENI. CDR3 length: 16 residues. The DNA of the CDR3 is TGTGCCAGCTCACCGGGGACGGGAGGGCTCACAGATACGCAGTATTTT. Protein: CASSPGTGGLTDTQYF.

The genes are TRBV4-2 and TRBJ2-1; D possibly corresponds to TRBD2 (5 bases). The CDR3 extends over 15 amino acids. From germline, CDR1 is LGHNA and CDR2 YNFKEQ. The V end lost 4 bases, the J end lost 4 bases, and 14 bases lay between the germline ends. The chain's CDR3 is CASSPSRAIYNEQFF. CDR3 DNA sequence: TGTGCCAGCAGCCCGTCGAGGGCTATTTACAATGAGCAGTTCTTC.

The chain couples TRBV7-2 to TRBJ2-1, with 10 bases matching TRBD2. V gave up 5 bases and J gave up 7 bases; unmatched junction bases: 8. CDR1 and CDR2 from the germline V gene are SGHTA and FQGNSA. CDR3 length: 15 amino acids. This CDR3 reads CASSIPSGGQNEQFF. In DNA, the CDR3 is TGTGCCAGCAGCATCCCTAGCGGGGGCCAGAATGAGCAGTTCTTC.

The gene calls are TRBV18 and TRBJ2-7; TRBD1 might be the D (6 bases). The V end was cut by 0 bases, the J end by 2 bases, with 8 bases between. Germline CDR1 is KGHSH and CDR2 is LQKENI. The CDR3 is 14 amino acids. The CDR3 nucleotides are TGTGCCAGCTCACCACCGCAGGGGCCCTACGAGCAGTACTTC. It encodes CASSPPQGPYEQYF.

The chain links TRBV6-1 to TRBJ1-4; 8 nucleotides align to TRBD1. V lost 6 bases, J lost 7 bases, and 10 bases stayed unmatched. CDR1 is MNHNS and CDR2 is SASEGT in the germline V gene. This CDR3 is built from 15 residues. The CDR3 DNA reads as TGTGCCAGCAGAAACGACAGGGGCGCGGCTGAAAAACTGTTTTTT. This translates into CASRNDRGAAEKLFF.

The CDR3 region has the DNA TGCGCCAGCAGCTTGGTCCTAGCGGGGACAATTAATGAGCAGTTCTTC. Encoded protein: CASSLVLAGTINEQFF. This sequence joins TRBV5-1 and TRBJ2-1; 9 positions agree with TRBD2. J was trimmed by 7 bases and V by 0 bases; bases with no gene match: 8. This CDR3 comprises 16 residues. Germline CDR1 is SGHRS and CDR2 is YFSETQ.

V is TRBV6-1 and J is TRBJ2-1; TRBD2 aligns across 12 bases. There are 15 residues in the CDR3. The ends lost 7 bases at V and 4 bases at J; junction bases unmatched: 5. Germline CDR1 reads MNHNS; CDR2 reads SASEGT. The CDR3 loop is CASILAGGGYNEQFF. CDR3 bases: TGTGCCAGCATTCTAGCGGGAGGGGGGTACAATGAGCAGTTCTTC.

This clone was seen just once. The chain recombines TRBV18 with TRBJ1-1; no clear D. The CDR3 runs to 15 residues. Trimming shortened V by 2 bases and J by 0 bases, and 10 bases separated the two germline ends. CDR1 and CDR2 (germline): KGHSH, LQKENI. DNA of the CDR3: TGTGCCAGCTCACCAGCACAGTTCATGAACACTGAAGCTTTCTTT. Residues: CASSPAQFMNTEAFF.

This chain uses TRBV2 with TRBJ1-1; 8 nucleotides align to TRBD1. V gave up 4 bases and J gave up 1 base; unmatched junction bases: 5. This CDR3 region has 15 residues. Germline CDR1 SNHLY, CDR2 FYNNEI. CDR3 bases: TGTGCCAGCAGTGGTGTGGACAGGGCGAACACTGAAGCTTTCTTT. It translates to CASSGVDRANTEAFF. Variable domain in full (rest from reference TRBV2 and TRBJ1-1): EPEVTQTPSHQVTQMGQEVILRCVPISNHLYFYWYRQILGQKVEFLVSFYNNEISEKSEIFDDQFSVERPDGSNFTLKIRSTKLEDSAMYFCASSGVDRANTEAFFGQGTRLTVV.

Points on this clone: One junction end disagrees with the germline gene, perhaps due to a read error. The rearrangement links TRBV11-3 to TRBJ2-1; TRBD1 matches 11 bases. Germline loops: CDR1 SGHNT, CDR2 YENEEA. The CDR3 is 16 residues long. The CDR3, as DNA: TGTGCCAGCAGCGTAGACGGGACAGGGGGCTACAATGAGCAGTTCTTC. Amino acids: CASSVDGTGGYNEQFF.

This clone turned up a few times. The V call is TRBV5-4, the J call TRBJ2-3; perhaps TRBD2 as D (6 bases). This CDR3 comprises 15 residues. CDR1 SGHNT and CDR2 YYREEE come from the germline V gene (reference sequence). The V gene lost 2 bases and the J gene lost 4 bases, with 14 bases spanning the gap. In DNA form, the CDR3 reads TGTGCCAGCAGCTTACCCTCTCCGGGGGCAGATACGCAGTATTTT. Encoded protein: CASSLPSPGADTQYF.

CDR3 region: CASSSTGGSCGYTF. CDR3 nucleotides: TGTGCCAGCAGTTCCACAGGGGGCTCTTGTGGCTACACCTTC. This chain connects TRBV5-4 to TRBJ1-2, with TRBD1 matching 9 bases. The CDR3 is 14 amino acids. Germline assignment: CDR1 SGHNT and CDR2 YYREEE (reference sequence). The V segment lost 5 bases and the J segment 7 bases; nucleotides outside the gene matches: 9. The variable domain in full, with the rest retrieved from reference TRBV5-4 and TRBJ1-2, is ETGVTQSPTHLIKTRGQQVTLRCSSQSGHNTVSWYQQALGQGPQFIFQYYREEENGRGNFPPRFSGLQFPNYSSELNVNALELDDSALYLCASSSTGGSCGYTFGSGTRLTVV.

This chain links TRBV5-1 with TRBJ1-2, with 8 bases identical to TRBD1. Germline V lookup: CDR1 SGHRS, CDR2 YFSETQ. This CDR3 comprises 14 residues. V was pared by 4 bases and J by 7 bases, with 9 bases of the junction left unmatched. For the CDR3, the DNA is TGCGCCAGCAGCACCACAGGGGGGGGCGGTGGCTACACCTTC. Encoded protein: CASSTTGGGGGYTF.

The V call is TRBV25-1, the J call TRBJ2-1; 10 positions match TRBD2. Germline CDR1 MGHDK, CDR2 SYGVNS. This CDR3 region has 12 residues. The V gene end was trimmed by 5 bases and the J gene end by 12 bases; junction bases not matched to a gene: 4. In DNA form, the CDR3 reads TGTGCCAGCAGTACGGGACTAGCGATGCAGTTCTTC. As protein: CASSTGLAMQFF.

The V and J genes are TRBV5-1 and TRBJ2-1; a possible D gene is TRBD2 (6 bases). Germline loops: CDR1 SGHRS, CDR2 YFSETQ. The germline V and J ends were trimmed by 4 bases and 4 bases, with 18 bases remaining between them. The length of the CDR3 is 16 residues. The CDR3 sequence: CASSIITGLTYNEQFF. In nucleotides, the CDR3 is TGCGCCAGCAGCATCATAACGGGACTTACGTACAATGAGCAGTTCTTC.

The chain recombines TRBV10-3 with TRBJ2-1; 7 bases map to TRBD1. Germline V gives CDR1 ENHRY, CDR2 SYGVKD. V lost 6 bases, J lost 2 bases, and 7 bases stayed unmatched. The CDR3 spans 15 residues. CDR3: CAIRTGTEAYNEQFF. The CDR3 region has the DNA TGTGCCATCAGAACCGGGACAGAGGCCTACAATGAGCAGTTCTTC.